The present TCR beta chain was sequenced within a study of STAT5B mutations in CD4+ large granular lymphocyte leukemia. General study results and limits: No patients shared main leukemic clonotypes, though roughly 25% appeared at low frequency elsewhere. Compared with healthy controls (2/35), patient top clones favored TRBV06 (8/27).

Trimming took off 11 bases at V and 0 bases at J, with 17 bases between the two ends. CDR1 is MRHNA, CDR2 SNTAGT, per germline. The CDR3 loop spans 14 amino acids. In regard to this clone: Its target is not known.

In the authors' workflow: Lowest detectable productive clonotype frequency was 2.59 x 10-5. Profiled with immunoSEQ multiplex PCR; TCRdb holds only in-frame clones, not every one. The D gene and trimming were derived from the DNA, and the V and J assignments and clone size from that table. The repertoire holds about 45,000 clones, approximately 86% seen once, with less than 3% in the top ten. The chain has TRBV6-4 and TRBJ2-7; D call uncertain. The sequence derives from a human donor in good health. The sample was CD4+ T cells from blood buffy coats. The CDR3 reads CAGERSARSYEQYF. The CDR3 bases are TGTGCCGGGGAACGAAGCGCTCGCTCCTACGAGCAGTACTTC.